This T cell receptor (beta chain) is from a study of blood T cell repertoires in COVID-19 (TCRdb year 2020). Study-level background: The collaborator samples originated in the United States, Italy and Spain and spanned the acute and convalescent phases of COVID-19. The repertoires were made available in a free public database intended to serve as a resource for research on the immune response to SARS-CoV-2. Deeply sampled blood TCRbeta repertoires from subjects exposed to, actively infected with, or recovered from COVID-19 were included in the dataset. Nearly every sample came with metadata listing a de-identified subject ID, COVID-19 status, age in years and sex. Samples came from the ongoing ImmuneRACE study (first 160 participants) plus 1,254 subjects from 6 global collaborators. The prospective study material was composed of cDNA or gDNA derived from T cells, B-cell-depleted T cells, or PBMCs. Where available, HLA class I and class II types were obtained from metadata supplied by the sample provider rather than from assay-based typing.

TCRbeta CDR3 regions were amplified from genomic DNA by means of the immunoSEQ Assay, a bias-controlled multiplex PCR. The paper's data handling went like this. The number of nucleated cells in each sample was estimated by amplification of reference gene primers within the assay. To quantify the absolute abundance of each unique TCRbeta CDR3 rearrangement, sequence reads were collapsed and filtered. For each sample, productive Simpson clonality was calculated as the square root of Simpson's diversity index across productive rearrangements. TCRdb took over this immuneACCESS table, retaining in-frame rearrangements with V and J assigned. Such tables are incomplete; in checked studies, under half of the missing clones stem from an unresolved V gene, and the remainder is unexplained. Clone size and the V and J calls come from that table; the DNA yielded D and trimming. Counted in this sample were under 400,000 clones; 88% of them appeared once. Just over 1% of the sample comes from the top ten.

Turning to this clone: Its antigen is not yet known. No per-base quality is available; no much larger clone lies one base away.

Study-wide findings and limitations: The quantity of clinical and demographic metadata differed by source and by participant and was supplied without curation.

Including the terminal cysteine and phenylalanine, the CDR3 comprises 15 residues. The sequence is cut down to CDR3 DNA, 45 bases in frame from base 1. According to the germline V gene, CDR1 reads SGHRS and CDR2 reads YFSETQ. A distance of 12 bases separates the germline ends of V and J, which lose 4 bases and 0 bases respectively. In the prospective study, participants were about 18 to 95 years old, resided in about 25 geographic areas of the United States, and were enrolled through a virtual design. In the prospective study, cohorts were assigned on the basis of participant-reported clinical history obtained from a screening survey and a study questionnaire. Exposed participants had been in contact with someone with a PCR-confirmed or clinician-diagnosed COVID-19 case within 2 weeks of study entry. In the prospective study, mobile phlebotomists collected whole blood, serum and a nasopharyngeal or oropharyngeal swab from each participant. Prospective study participants could optionally give additional blood draws and questionnaires over an approximately two-month period. Prospective study blood samples were shipped either frozen or at room temperature before DNA extraction.

Sequencing used PBMCs or T cells enriched from blood (not recorded which). This TCR derives from a woman aged 25 to 39 who had been exposed to COVID-19. The sequence is built from TRBV5-1 and TRBJ2-3; the D gene remains uncertain. At the DNA level, the sequence is TGCGCCAGCAGCCTACCCTTGACTAGCACAGATACGCAGTATTTT. This translates into CASSLPLTSTDTQYF.